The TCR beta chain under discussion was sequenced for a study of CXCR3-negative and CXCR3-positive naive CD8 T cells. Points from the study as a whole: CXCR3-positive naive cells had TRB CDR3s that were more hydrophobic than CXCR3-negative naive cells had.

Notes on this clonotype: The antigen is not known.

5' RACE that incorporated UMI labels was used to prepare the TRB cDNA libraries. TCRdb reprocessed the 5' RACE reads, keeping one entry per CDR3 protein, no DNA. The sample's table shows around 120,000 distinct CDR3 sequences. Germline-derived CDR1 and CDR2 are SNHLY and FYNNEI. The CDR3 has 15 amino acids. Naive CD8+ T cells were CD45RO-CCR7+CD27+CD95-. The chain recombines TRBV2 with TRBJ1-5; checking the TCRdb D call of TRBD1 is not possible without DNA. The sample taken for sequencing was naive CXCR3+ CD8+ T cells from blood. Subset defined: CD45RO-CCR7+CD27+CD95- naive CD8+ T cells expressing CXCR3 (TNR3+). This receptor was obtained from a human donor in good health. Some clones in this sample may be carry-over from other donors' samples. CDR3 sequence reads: CASSEDRTGVLPQHF.